Detailed here is one TCR beta chain. Its antigen remains unidentified. This sample is part of a study of a mutant IDH1 vaccine in newly diagnosed glioma. Sequencing used immunoSEQ multiplex PCR; TCRdb keeps in-frame clones, though not all of them. The sample contains about 40,000 clones, approximately 80% of which appear only once. Time point indicated: week 35, safety follow-up. In the vaccine, a single dose held 300 ug of the mutant IDH1 20-mer peptide, along with topical imiquimod. The CDR3 extends over 16 amino acids. V was shortened by 6 bases and J by 1 base, with 18 bases between the two germline ends.

The sequencing used PBMCs, collected from a glioma patient whose treatment included an IDH1 peptide vaccine. The V and J genes are TRBV23-1 and TRBJ1-1; D remains unclear. TRBV23-1 falls under the ORF class, with uncertain function. The TCR sequence derives from a woman aged 45 to 65 with glioma. CDR3 DNA sequence: TGCGCCAGCAGACGATTCGTAGGATGTGCGAACACTGAAGCTTTCTTT. Amino acid sequence: CASRRFVGCANTEAFF.